Presented here are 9 T cell receptor beta chains from one specimen sequenced in a study of blood T cells in healthy people across ages. Sample-barcoded 5' priming and a J-beta primer mix drove a second PCR of roughly 6 to 12 cycles. A single record per CDR3 protein comes from TCRdb applying MiXCR to the 5' RACE reads. In the table there are roughly 800,000 distinct CDR3 sequences, about 55% of which are singletons. The specimen was blood. Every receptor here comes from a man at least 80 years old in good health.

The V and J genes are TRBV20-1 and TRBJ1-5; D uncertain. The ends were cut back, 6 bases at V and 0 bases at J, with 15 bases in the middle. Germline V gene sequence: CDR1 DFQATT, CDR2 SNEGSKA (reference sequence). CDR3 length: 15 residues. CDR3 amino acids: CSAGSGRYSNQPQHF. The CDR3 coding sequence is TGCAGTGCCGGAAGCGGGCGTTATAGCAATCAGCCCCAGCATTTT.

The chain uses TRBV7-3 and TRBJ2-1; 8 bases align to TRBD2. This CDR3 is 16 amino acids long. V shed 4 bases and J 10 bases; nucleotides not matched to a gene: 15. Germline V gives CDR1 SGHTA, CDR2 FQGTGA. The CDR3 loop is CASSSLGLAPRGEQFF. DNA for the CDR3: TGTGCCAGCAGCTCCCTCGGACTAGCCCCACGCGGAGAGCAGTTCTTC.

This rearrangement joins TRBV7-9 to TRBJ2-5; maybe TRBD1 (6 bases). The CDR3 covers 14 residues. CDR1 SEHNR and CDR2 FQNEAQ come from the germline V gene (reference sequence). V lost 5 bases to trimming and J lost 5 bases, with 15 bases between them. Written as DNA, the CDR3 is TGTGCCAGCAGCGCAAGCTGGGGGCACGAGACCCAGTACTTC. Translated: CASSASWGHETQYF.

The CDR3 sequence is CASSLQGGFGYGYTF. The CDR3 DNA is TGCGCCAGCAGCTTACAGGGTGGATTCGGCTATGGCTACACCTTC. This chain uses TRBV5-1 with TRBJ1-2; possibly TRBD1 for D (6 bases). The V gene lost 2 bases and the J gene lost 4 bases, with 15 bases spanning the gap. The length of the CDR3 is 15 residues. Germline loops: CDR1 SGHRS, CDR2 YFSETQ.

The count of this clonotype is one. V usage is TRBV4-2 and J usage is TRBJ1-2; D gene uncertain. The germline gives CDR1 LGHNA, CDR2 YNFKEQ. The germline V and J ends were trimmed by 4 bases and 2 bases, with 20 bases remaining between them. This CDR3 is built from 17 residues. The chain's CDR3 is CASSRRESVAENYGYTF. CDR3 DNA sequence: TGTGCCAGCAGCCGACGAGAAAGCGTCGCCGAGAACTATGGCTACACCTTC.

Only one count was recorded for this clonotype. J is TRBJ2-2 and V is TRBV15, with 13 bases lining up with TRBD2. Looked up from germline, CDR1 is LNHNV and CDR2 is YYDKDF (reference sequence). The V gene end was trimmed by 3 bases and the J gene end by 10 bases; junction bases not matched to a gene: 8. This CDR3 region has 16 residues. The CDR3 reads CATSRDWGLAGQELFF. As DNA, the CDR3 is TGTGCCACCAGCAGGGATTGGGGACTAGCGGGACAGGAGCTGTTTTTT.

The chain recombines TRBV11-2 with TRBJ2-3, with 12 bases matching TRBD2. This CDR3 is 16 amino acids long. Germline V gene sequence: CDR1 SGHAT, CDR2 FQNNGV. V shed 1 base and J 14 bases; nucleotides not matched to a gene: 13. The CDR3 nucleotides read TGTGCCAGCAGCTTAGGGACTAGCGGGATTAGGAGATACGCGTATTTT. It yields the protein CASSLGTSGIRRYAYF. The variable domain in full, completed from reference TRBV11-2 and TRBJ2-3, reads EAGVAQSPRYKIIEKRQSVAFWCNPISGHATLYWYQQILGQGPKLLIQFQNNGVVDDSQLPKDRFSAERLKGVDSTLKIQPAKLEDSAVYLCASSLGTSGIRRYAYFGPGTRLTVL.

V is TRBV7-9 and J is TRBJ2-5, with 9 bases matching TRBD2. V gave up 5 bases and J gave up 11 bases; unmatched junction bases: 12. There are 14 residues in the CDR3. CDR1 is SEHNR, CDR2 FQNEAQ, per germline (reference sequence). The CDR3, as DNA: TGTGCCAGCAGCGACGGGACTAGCTTGAATGAGCAGTACTTC. The encoded protein is CASSDGTSLNEQYF.

This chain links TRBV30 with TRBJ1-2; D gene unclear. Trimming took off 0 bases at V and 2 bases at J, with 13 bases between the two ends. Germline assignment: CDR1 GTSNPN and CDR2 SVGIG (reference sequence). The CDR3 is 15 residues long. The DNA for the CDR3 is TGTGCCTGGAGTGTACTATGGGTGGGGAACTATGGCTACACCTTC. It translates to CAWSVLWVGNYGYTF.